This TCR beta chain was identified during a study of regulatory dendritic cells for organ transplantation. This CDR3 has 10 amino acids. The germline gives CDR1 SQVTM, CDR2 ANQGSEA. Profiling relied on immunoSEQ multiplex PCR, and the TCRdb table lists in-frame clones only, not all of them. Of 22,000 or so clones in the sample, around three quarters were seen once. The TCR was taken from a human donor in good health. Source material: memory CD4+ T cells from blood. Subset defined: CD45RO+ memory T cells. J is TRBJ1-1 and V is TRBV29-1; D unresolved. CDR3 region: CGVRDTEAFF. CDR3 bases: TGCGGAGTTCGAGACACTGAAGCTTTCTTT.